The T cell receptor beta chain under discussion was sequenced for a study of T cells in localized non-small cell lung cancer. Only one count was recorded for this clone. Its antigen is unidentified. The CDR3 has 14 residues. Germline V gene sequence: CDR1 MNHEY, CDR2 SVGAGI. Trimming took 5 bases from V and 4 from J; bases not matched to a gene: 4. Repertoires were generated with immunoSEQ multiplex PCR, while TCRdb's copy carries only in-frame clones and drops some. The data hold 10,000 to 15,000 clones, with more than 70% observed a single time. Study results and limitations: Adjacent lung had a median roughly 61 of the 100 largest tumor clones. Greater blood T cell density accompanied longer overall survival.

This specimen was peripheral blood, taken before any cancer treatment. The sequence was obtained from a male donor at least 60 years old with stage I lung adenocarcinoma. This chain connects TRBV6-5 to TRBJ1-2; 10 bases match TRBD1. In DNA, the CDR3 is TGTGCCAGCAGTCCGGGACAGGGGATCTATGGCTACACCTTC. Its protein is CASSPGQGIYGYTF.